Below are 12 T cell receptor beta chains sequenced from a single sample in a study of T-cell reconstitution after alpha-beta-depleted transplantation in children. Unique molecular identifiers tagged the TCRbeta library. TCRdb processed the PCR reads anew with MiXCR; each CDR3 protein has one entry. The sample holds almost 250,000 distinct CDR3 sequences, about 25% seen once. Material: PBMCs, obtained before TCRalphabeta/CD19-depleted stem cell transplant. The source of these receptors is a girl aged 2 to 9 with Fanconi anemia, due to receive a stem cell transplant.

This clonotype has a count of ten or more. The chain combines TRBV11-3 with TRBJ1-6; 8 nucleotides align to TRBD1. Germline-derived CDR1 and CDR2 are SGHNT and YENEEA. The CDR3 length is 16 residues. Unmatched junction bases numbered 12, after V lost 5 bases and J lost 9 bases. CDR3: CASSLTSRQGSSPLHF. CDR3 nucleotides: TGTGCCAGCAGCCTTACTAGCCGACAGGGGAGTTCACCCCTCCACTTT.

A few counts support this clonotype. This chain links TRBV29-1 with TRBJ1-5, with no clear D. This CDR3 has 12 amino acids. Germline CDR1 is SQVTM and CDR2 is ANQGSEA. Trimming left V 6 bases short and J 8 bases short, with 14 bases between. This CDR3 is CSVSDGGKPQHF. The CDR3 coding sequence is TGCAGCGTCTCCGACGGCGGGAAGCCCCAGCATTTT.

This clonotype has a count of ten or more. The chain is built from TRBV12-3 or TRBV12-4 and TRBJ1-1; D remains unclear. V lost 3 bases, J lost 6 bases, and 8 bases lay in between. This CDR3 has 12 amino acids. CDR3 sequence reads: CASSFTVAEAFF. The CDR3 bases are TGTGCCAGCAGTTTCACAGTGGCTGAAGCTTTCTTT.

The sample holds one count of this clonotype. The chain couples TRBV6-5 to TRBJ2-2; D is ambiguous. V shed 0 bases and J shed 6 bases, with 11 bases lying between them. This CDR3 has 15 amino acids. Germline V gene lookup returns CDR1 MNHEY and CDR2 SVGAGI. This CDR3 is CASSYSESLAGELFF. The CDR3 DNA sequence: TGTGCCAGCAGTTACTCTGAGAGTCTAGCCGGGGAGCTGTTTTTT.

This chain uses TRBV2 with TRBJ2-1, with TRBD2 identical over 10 bases. The ends lost 7 bases at V and 4 bases at J; junction bases unmatched: 4. The CDR3 covers 14 residues. Germline lookup yields CDR1 SNHLY and CDR2 FYNNEI. The CDR3 DNA reads TGTGCCAGCACTAGCGGGAGAGGGTACAATGAGCAGTTCTTC. Its translation is CASTSGRGYNEQFF.

V is TRBV10-2 and J is TRBJ2-7, with a weak D call TRBD1 (5 bases). V lost 7 bases and J lost 2, with 12 bases in between. CDR1 WSHSY and CDR2 SAAADI come from the germline V gene. The CDR3 extends over 13 amino acids. This CDR3 reads CASTRAVPYEQYF. CDR3 sequence (DNA): TGCGCCAGCACCAGGGCAGTCCCCTACGAGCAGTACTTC.

This rearrangement joins TRBV24-1 to TRBJ2-1; no clear D gene. The CDR3 spans 14 residues. In germline, CDR1 is KGHDR, CDR2 SFDVKD. V was shortened by 7 bases and J by 10 bases, with 19 bases between the two germline ends. The CDR3 region has the DNA TGTGCCACCAGCGGCCCGAGGCACCATACCGAGCAGTTCTTC. It specifies CATSGPRHHTEQFF.

This sequence joins TRBV7-9 and TRBJ2-5; perhaps D is TRBD1 or TRBD2 (5 bases each). V gave up 5 bases and J gave up 5 bases, with 18 bases separating them. This CDR3 has 15 residues. Germline CDR1 and CDR2: SEHNR and FQNEAQ (reference sequence). The chain's CDR3 is CASSLLWDQRETQYF. In DNA form, the CDR3 reads TGTGCCAGCAGCCTCCTGTGGGACCAACGGGAGACCCAGTACTTC.

This clonotype was detected many times. The chain is built from TRBV12-3 or TRBV12-4 and TRBJ2-3, with D uncertain. The V end was cut by 6 bases, the J end by 8 bases, with 15 bases between. This CDR3 spans 13 amino acids. CDR3 amino acids: CASSFTNPGTQYF. In DNA form, the CDR3 reads TGTGCCAGCAGCTTCACAAATCCGGGTACGCAGTATTTT.

This clonotype was picked up many times. J is TRBJ2-7 and V is TRBV27; 7 bases fit TRBD2. With 2 bases clipped from V and 0 bases from J, the junction kept 4 bases outside the gene matches. Germline V lookup: CDR1 MNHEY, CDR2 SMNVEV (reference sequence). The CDR3 runs to 15 residues. The CDR3 sequence is CASSLKGGPSYEQYF. CDR3 nucleotide sequence: TGTGCCAGCAGTTTAAAGGGAGGGCCCTCCTACGAGCAGTACTTC.

This clonotype showed up many times. The chain uses TRBV4-2 and TRBJ2-3; 11 nucleotides match TRBD2. Germline trimming cut 6 bases from V and 6 bases from J; bases unmatched to any gene: 11. The CDR3 covers 16 residues. Germline loops: CDR1 LGHNA, CDR2 YNFKEQ. Written as DNA, the CDR3 is TGTGCCAGCAGTCCGAATAGCGGGGGGGCCAGGGATACGCAGTATTTT. Translation gives CASSPNSGGARDTQYF.

This clonotype was seen ten or more times. V gene TRBV29-1 combines with J gene TRBJ1-1, with no clear D. This CDR3 has 11 residues. Between the trimmed V and J ends, which lost 7 bases and 1 base, there was a span of 7 bases. The germline gives CDR1 SQVTM, CDR2 ANQGSEA. The CDR3 sequence: CSATTNTEAFF. CDR3 in DNA: TGCAGCGCTACCACGAACACTGAAGCTTTCTTT. Full variable domain (remainder filled in from reference TRBV29-1 and TRBJ1-1): SAVISQKPSRDICQRGTSLTIQCQVDSQVTMMFWYRQQPGQSLTLIATANQGSEATYESGFVIDKFPISRPNLTFSTLTVSNMSPEDSSIYLCSATTNTEAFFGQGTRLTVV.